The 20 T cell receptor beta chains given below trace back to one sample, sequenced in a study of identical twins. TCRdb processed the 5' RACE reads anew with MiXCR; each CDR3 protein has one entry. The sample lists 200,000 or so distinct CDR3 sequences, under 10% seen once, with less than 2% in the top ten. These data also formed part of another study, on yellow fever vaccine responses in identical twins.

The sample consisted of memory (CD45RO+) T cells sorted from blood. Source of these receptors: a woman aged 18-29 years in good health.

The V and J genes are TRBV29-1 and TRBJ2-1; maybe TRBD2 (5 bases). Germline V CDR1 and CDR2: SQVTM, ANQGSEA. The CDR3 is 13 residues long. V was shortened by 2 bases and J by 6 bases, with 11 bases between the two germline ends. As DNA, the CDR3 is TGCAGCGTTGAAACCCGGACTGGCAATGAGCAGTTCTTC. Its translation is CSVETRTGNEQFF.

V is TRBV3-1 and J is TRBJ2-1; 9 bases line up with TRBD2. The germline gives CDR1 LGHDT, CDR2 YNNKEL (reference sequence). Unmatched junction bases numbered 6, after V lost 2 bases and J lost 4 bases. The length of the CDR3 is 16 residues. The DNA of the CDR3 is TGTGCCAGCAGCCAACAAGGGGGACTAGCATACAATGAGCAGTTCTTC. It translates to CASSQQGGLAYNEQFF.

The rearrangement uses TRBV20-1 and TRBJ1-4; the D is unclear. The CDR3 totals 13 residues. V shed 0 bases and J shed 7 bases, with 9 bases lying between them. Germline V gene data show CDR1 as DFQATT and CDR2 as SNEGSKA (reference sequence). CDR3 sequence reads: CSARDSMGEKLFF. The CDR3 DNA reads TGCAGTGCTAGAGACAGCATGGGTGAAAAACTGTTTTTT.

This clonotype was observed at least ten times. The chain recombines TRBV20-1 with TRBJ2-4; 8 bases are shared with TRBD2. CDR1 and CDR2 (germline): DFQATT, SNEGSKA (reference sequence). The CDR3 length is 14 residues. V lost 6 bases to trimming and J lost 5 bases; unmatched junction nucleotides: 9. The CDR3 region is CSAGPGTRQNIQYF. CDR3 nucleotide sequence: TGCAGTGCCGGTCCCGGGACTAGACAAAACATTCAGTACTTC.

This clonotype was observed a handful of times. V usage is TRBV6-1 and J usage is TRBJ1-2; 8 nucleotides agree with TRBD1. Germline CDR1 and CDR2: MNHNS and SASEGT. After removal of 6 bases from V and 3 bases from J, the junction contained 6 bases not matched to a gene. This CDR3 has 14 amino acids. The CDR3 spells CASRWTGKDYGYTF. The DNA for the CDR3 is TGTGCCAGCAGATGGACAGGGAAGGACTATGGCTACACCTTC.

This clonotype occurred a few times. The chain carries TRBV20-1 and TRBJ2-4; D might be TRBD1 or TRBD2, each matching 5 bases. CDR1 DFQATT and CDR2 SNEGSKA come from the germline V gene (reference sequence). V was trimmed by 3 bases and J by 2 bases, leaving 11 bases between them. The CDR3 covers 14 residues. The CDR3 nucleotides are TGCAGTGCTAGGGACGGGGCGTCCAAAAACATTCAGTACTTC. It specifies CSARDGASKNIQYF.

This clonotype was counted between two and nine times. The chain has TRBV21-1 and TRBJ2-3; the table's D gene call, TRBD1, was not cross checked with the DNA. TRBV21-1 is designated a pseudogene. The CDR3 runs 16 residues. The CDR3 protein is CASSKAKDRASDTQYF. CDR3 in DNA: TGTGCCAGCAGCAAAGCAAAGGACAGGGCCTCAGATACGCAGTATTTT.

Only a few counts were recorded for this clonotype. V gene TRBV30 combines with J gene TRBJ2-5; possibly TRBD1 or TRBD2 for D (5 bases each). Between the trimmed V and J ends, which lost 1 base and 3 bases, there was a span of 15 bases. The CDR3 sequence is 15 residues long. Germline CDR1 and CDR2: GTSNPN and SVGIG (reference sequence). The CDR3 spells CAWSAAGATKETQYF. CDR3 in DNA: TGTGCCTGGAGTGCCGCTGGGGCGACTAAAGAGACCCAGTACTTC.

This clonotype appeared many times. CDR3 sequence (DNA): TGTGCCAGCAGAGGAGACACAGATACGCAGTATTTT. It translates to CASRGDTDTQYF. V and J are TRBV7-2 and TRBJ2-3, with D unclear. V was clipped by 6 bases and J by 2 bases, with 6 bases between them. Germline V gene data show CDR1 as SGHTA and CDR2 as FQGNSA. There are 12 residues in the CDR3. Looking up the rest from reference TRBV7-2 and TRBJ2-3 gives the full variable domain: GAGVSQSPSNKVTEKGKDVELRCDPISGHTALYWYRQSLGQGLEFLIYFQGNSAPDKSGLPSDRFSAERTGGSVSTLTIQRTQQEDSAVYLCASRGDTDTQYFGPGTRLTVL.

The chain combines TRBV28 with TRBJ2-7; D may be TRBD1 (6 bases). The CDR3 extends over 14 amino acids. CDR1 and CDR2 from the germline V gene are MDHEN and SYDVKM. V was clipped by 9 bases and J by 3 bases, with 18 bases between them. The CDR3 here is CASRGNSRGYEQYF. The CDR3, as DNA: TGTGCCAGTAGGGGGAACTCAAGGGGCTACGAGCAGTACTTC.

The chain couples TRBV30 to TRBJ2-2; no reliable D call. Germline V gives CDR1 GTSNPN, CDR2 SVGIG (reference sequence). This CDR3 has 13 amino acids. V was pared by 4 bases and J by 6 bases, with 12 bases between. Written as DNA, the CDR3 is TGTGCCTGGACACGCAGTGGCCCCGGGGAGCTGTTTTTT. Translated, it gives CAWTRSGPGELFF.

The V and J genes are TRBV20-1 and TRBJ2-1; tentative D call: TRBD2 (6 bases). Germline values: CDR1 DFQATT, CDR2 SNEGSKA (reference sequence). Trimming took 8 bases from V and 4 from J, leaving 15 bases between them. The CDR3 has 13 amino acids. CDR3 coding DNA: TGCAGTACGCCCGGGACTTCGTACAATGAGCAGTTCTTC. This encodes CSTPGTSYNEQFF.

The chain recombines TRBV10-2 with TRBJ2-2, with 11 positions matching TRBD2. Per germline, CDR1 WSHSY and CDR2 SAAADI. The CDR3 has 18 amino acids. After removal of 2 bases from V and 4 bases from J, the junction contained 9 bases not matched to a gene. The CDR3 sequence is CASSEITSGRSITGELFF. The CDR3 DNA follows: TGCGCCAGCAGTGAGATCACTAGCGGGAGAAGCATCACCGGGGAGCTGTTTTTT.

The V call is TRBV6-4, the J call TRBJ2-2; the D is unclear. CDR1 is MRHNA, CDR2 SNTAGT, per germline. The CDR3 length is 14 residues. The V end was cut by 2 bases, the J end by 5 bases, with 9 bases between. The CDR3 loop reads CASSDGSFTGELFF. CDR3 nucleotides: TGTGCCAGCAGTGACGGTAGTTTTACCGGGGAGCTGTTTTTT.

The rearrangement links TRBV19 to TRBJ2-1, with D perhaps matching TRBD2 (6 bases). Germline V CDR1 and CDR2: LNHDA, SQIVND (reference sequence). The CDR3 length is 15 residues. Trimming took off 1 base at V and 3 bases at J, with 10 bases between the two ends. The CDR3 DNA reads TGTGCCAGTAGTATAGTCCGGGGGAACTACAATGAGCAGTTCTTC. Translating gives CASSIVRGNYNEQFF. The variable domain in full, completed from reference TRBV19 and TRBJ2-1, reads DGGITQSPKYLFRKEGQNVTLSCEQNLNHDAMYWYRQDPGQGLRLIYYSQIVNDFQKGDIAEGYSVSREKKESFPLTVTSAQKNPTAFYLCASSIVRGNYNEQFFGPGTRLTVL.

This clonotype came up a few times. The genes are TRBV9 and TRBJ2-3; 10 bases match TRBD2. J gave up 0 bases and V 3 bases, and 4 bases lay outside the gene matches. Germline CDR1 SGDLS, CDR2 YYNGEE. The CDR3 contains 16 residues. The CDR3 DNA follows: TGTGCCAGCAGCGAGGGGACTAGCGTTAGCACAGATACGCAGTATTTT. It encodes CASSEGTSVSTDTQYF. Combining the CDR3 with reference TRBV9 and TRBJ2-3 gives the whole variable domain DSGVTQTPKHLITATGQRVTLRCSPRSGDLSVYWYQQSLDQGLQFLIQYYNGEERAKGNILERFSAQQFPDLHSELNLSSLELGDSALYFCASSEGTSVSTDTQYFGPGTRLTVL.

The table lists this clonotype with a few counts. This chain connects TRBV19 to TRBJ2-2; D is uncertain. Germline CDR1 LNHDA, CDR2 SQIVND (reference sequence). V gave up 7 bases and J gave up 6 bases, with 6 bases separating them. This CDR3 is built from 11 residues. In DNA form, the CDR3 reads TGTGCCAGTAATTCTCCCGGGGAGCTGTTTTTT. This translates into CASNSPGELFF.

The table lists this clonotype with a few counts. V and J are TRBV16 and TRBJ1-5; no reliable D call. This CDR3 contains 12 residues. Per the germline V gene, CDR1 is KGHSY and CDR2 is FQNENV. Trimming shortened V by 0 bases and J by 10 bases, and 7 bases separated the two germline ends. CDR3 residues: CASSQSGRPQHF. The CDR3 DNA sequence: TGTGCCAGCAGCCAATCCGGCCGCCCCCAGCATTTT.

This sequence joins TRBV5-6 and TRBJ1-3, with a possible D match to TRBD1 (5 bases). The germline V gene has CDR1 SGHDT and CDR2 YYEEEE. The CDR3 is made up of 16 amino acids. With 1 base removed from V and 0 bases from J, the gap between germline ends came to 11 bases. CDR3 nucleotides: TGTGCCAGCAGCTTGTTGCTCGGGGGCTCTGGAAACACCATATATTTT. Its protein is CASSLLLGGSGNTIYF.

This clonotype has just a few counts. The rearrangement uses TRBV15 and TRBJ1-1; D gene unclear. Germline V gene sequence: CDR1 LNHNV, CDR2 YYDKDF (reference sequence). CDR3 length: 14 residues. The germline V and J ends were trimmed by 0 bases and 6 bases, with 11 bases remaining between them. The CDR3 coding sequence is TGTGCCACCAGCAGAGACACGCCTGGGGCTGAAGCTTTCTTT. This sequence encodes CATSRDTPGAEAFF.